The TCR beta chain under discussion was sequenced for a study of blood T cell repertoires in COVID-19. CDR3 length: 14 residues. The ends were cut back, 7 bases at V and 0 bases at J, with 12 bases in the middle. Germline V gives CDR1 LNHDA, CDR2 SQIVND (reference sequence). Measured with immunoSEQ multiplex PCR; TCRdb has only the in-frame clones, and not every one. The repertoire holds 300,000 to 400,000 clones, with around 87% as singletons. This sequence originates from a woman aged 55-70 years with COVID-19, enrolled during active disease. Sequences were obtained from peripheral blood. V and J are TRBV19 and TRBJ1-2, with a tentative D call TRBD1 (5 bases). The CDR3 reads CASTRDSPNYGYTF. The CDR3, as DNA: TGTGCCAGTACCCGAGACAGCCCTAACTATGGCTACACCTTC. Variable domain in full (rest from reference TRBV19 and TRBJ1-2): DGGITQSPKYLFRKEGQNVTLSCEQNLNHDAMYWYRQDPGQGLRLIYYSQIVNDFQKGDIAEGYSVSREKKESFPLTVTSAQKNPTAFYLCASTRDSPNYGYTFGSGTRLTVV.